The 25 T cell receptor beta chains presented below share a single source sample, sequenced in a study of blood T cell repertoires in COVID-19. This table comes from immunoSEQ multiplex PCR, and its TCRdb copy is limited to in-frame clones, with some not included. The sample has some 210,000 clones; around 84% are singletons. The sample consisted of peripheral blood. All receptors derive from a human donor in a cohort sampled during active COVID-19.

The genes are TRBV10-3 and TRBJ1-1; TRBD1 aligns across 7 bases. The V gene end was trimmed by 2 bases and the J gene end by 8 bases; junction bases not matched to a gene: 14. This CDR3 spans 16 amino acids. Germline lookup yields CDR1 ENHRY and CDR2 SYGVKD. The CDR3 reads CAISERRDSGKVEAFF. The CDR3 coding sequence is TGTGCCATCAGTGAGAGAAGGGACAGTGGGAAGGTGGAAGCTTTCTTT.

V gene TRBV18 combines with J gene TRBJ2-1; TRBD2 matches 9 bases. After removal of 3 bases from V and 6 bases from J, the junction contained 6 bases not matched to a gene. The CDR3 has 15 amino acids. Per the germline V gene, CDR1 is KGHSH and CDR2 is LQKENI. CDR3 coding DNA: TGTGCCAGCTCACCCCTGCGGGAGGGAAGCAATGAGCAGTTCTTC. It encodes CASSPLREGSNEQFF.

The chain carries TRBV6-5 and TRBJ1-3; the match to TRBD1 covers 8 bases. Looked up from germline, CDR1 is MNHEY and CDR2 is SVGAGI. This CDR3 is 15 amino acids long. V shed 6 bases and J 0 bases; nucleotides not matched to a gene: 4. The chain's CDR3 is CASSRGPSSGNTIYF. CDR3 in DNA: TGTGCCAGCAGCAGGGGGCCTTCCTCTGGAAACACCATATATTTT.

V usage is TRBV6-5 and J usage is TRBJ2-5, with 8 bases lining up with TRBD1. The germline V gene encodes CDR1 MNHEY and CDR2 SVGAGI. The V gene end was trimmed by 2 bases and the J gene end by 5 bases; junction bases not matched to a gene: 7. This CDR3 contains 15 residues. CDR3 amino acids: CASSYADRGPETQYF. CDR3 nucleotides: TGTGCCAGCAGTTACGCCGACAGGGGTCCGGAGACCCAGTACTTC.

The CDR3 sequence: CASSRDRQETQYF. DNA for the CDR3: TGTGCCAGCTCACGGGACAGACAAGAGACCCAGTACTTC. The chain employs TRBV18 and TRBJ2-5, with 7 bases aligning to TRBD1. The CDR3 sequence is 13 residues long. Germline V gives CDR1 KGHSH, CDR2 LQKENI. The ends lost 4 bases at V and 2 bases at J; junction bases unmatched: 1.

The V and J genes are TRBV2 and TRBJ2-3; 7 bases match TRBD1. Germline loops: CDR1 SNHLY, CDR2 FYNNEI. This CDR3 region has 14 residues. With V trimmed by 8 bases and J by 8 bases, 13 bases remained unmatched. CDR3 protein: CASGTVPGGGTQYF. The CDR3, as DNA: TGTGCCAGCGGGACAGTCCCGGGTGGAGGTACGCAGTATTTT. Using reference TRBV2 and TRBJ2-3 for the parts outside the CDR3, the full variable domain is EPEVTQTPSHQVTQMGQEVILRCVPISNHLYFYWYRQILGQKVEFLVSFYNNEISEKSEIFDDQFSVERPDGSNFTLKIRSTKLEDSAMYFCASGTVPGGGTQYFGPGTRLTVL.

The gene calls are TRBV20-1 and TRBJ1-5; tentative D call: TRBD1 (5 bases). Germline V gene lookup returns CDR1 DFQATT and CDR2 SNEGSKA (reference sequence). The ends were cut back, 3 bases at V and 0 bases at J, with 9 bases in the middle. The CDR3 extends over 14 amino acids. CDR3 amino acids: CSASSGNSNQPQHF. The CDR3 coding sequence is TGCAGTGCTAGTTCAGGGAATAGCAATCAGCCCCAGCATTTT.

The rearrangement uses TRBV19 and TRBJ2-7; D perhaps matches TRBD2 (7 bases). V shed 6 bases and J shed 3 bases, with 27 bases lying between them. The CDR3 consists of 18 residues. The germline CDR1 and CDR2 sequences are LNHDA and SQIVND (reference sequence). CDR3 in DNA: TGTGCCAGTAGCCTCAGCAGGGGCCCCGGAGGACTAGACTACGAGCAGTACTTC. Its translation is CASSLSRGPGGLDYEQYF.

The chain uses TRBV2 and TRBJ2-3, with TRBD1 matching 10 bases. This CDR3 has 13 amino acids. Germline V CDR1 and CDR2: SNHLY, FYNNEI. Trimming cost V 6 bases and J 4 bases; bases outside gene matches: 1. CDR3 residues: CASRGQGADTQYF. In DNA form, the CDR3 reads TGTGCCAGCAGAGGACAGGGGGCAGATACGCAGTATTTT. Together with reference TRBV2 and TRBJ2-3, the CDR3 gives the full variable domain: EPEVTQTPSHQVTQMGQEVILRCVPISNHLYFYWYRQILGQKVEFLVSFYNNEISEKSEIFDDQFSVERPDGSNFTLKIRSTKLEDSAMYFCASRGQGADTQYFGPGTRLTVL.

V usage is TRBV6-5 and J usage is TRBJ1-1; TRBD1 aligns across 10 bases. Germline trimming cut 4 bases from V and 1 base from J; bases unmatched to any gene: 6. Germline lookup yields CDR1 MNHEY and CDR2 SVGAGI. The CDR3 contains 16 residues. The CDR3 loop reads CASSSDRGRGNTEAFF. In nucleotides, the CDR3 is TGTGCCAGCAGTTCCGACAGGGGGCGCGGGAACACTGAAGCTTTCTTT.

The rearrangement joins TRBV11-3 to TRBJ1-1; D is unresolved. Trimming stripped 1 base from V and 2 bases from J, with 8 bases between. The CDR3 runs 14 residues. Germline V gives CDR1 SGHNT, CDR2 YENEEA. The DNA of the CDR3 is TGTGCCAGCAGCTTAGCGGGTGGTAACACTGAAGCTTTCTTT. As protein: CASSLAGGNTEAFF.

The V call is TRBV5-1, the J call TRBJ2-5; TRBD1 matches at 11 bases. This CDR3 is 15 amino acids long. J was trimmed by 6 bases and V by 7 bases; bases with no gene match: 11. From germline, CDR1 is SGHRS and CDR2 YFSETQ. The CDR3 loop is CASSNQGQGEKTQYF. The CDR3 coding sequence is TGCGCCAGCTCCAACCAGGGACAGGGGGAGAAGACCCAGTACTTC.

This clone was counted a few times. The chain couples TRBV29-1 to TRBJ1-1; 7 bases agree with TRBD1. This CDR3 region has 14 residues. The germline V gene has CDR1 SQVTM and CDR2 ANQGSEA. J gave up 2 bases and V 3 bases, and 6 bases lay outside the gene matches. The chain's CDR3 is CSVDPGTANTEAFF. As DNA, the CDR3 is TGCAGCGTTGATCCCGGGACAGCCAACACTGAAGCTTTCTTT.

V usage is TRBV24-1 and J usage is TRBJ2-1; 11 nucleotides align to TRBD2. The CDR3 totals 15 residues. V shed 5 bases, J shed 4 bases, and the junction held 3 bases outside the gene matches. Germline V gene data show CDR1 as KGHDR and CDR2 as SFDVKD. CDR3 DNA: TGTGCCACCAGTGCTGGGACTAGCGGTTACAATGAGCAGTTCTTC. Amino acid sequence: CATSAGTSGYNEQFF.

This clone was recorded once. The chain links TRBV7-6 to TRBJ1-5; D possibly corresponds to TRBD1 (5 bases). V dropped 1 base and J dropped 5 bases, with 18 bases sitting between them. There are 17 residues in the CDR3. CDR1 is SGHVS and CDR2 is FNYEAQ in the germline V gene. The CDR3 DNA is TGTGCCAGCAGCTTAGGTCTCCGAGACAGAGCAGATCAGCCCCAGCATTTT. Amino acid sequence: CASSLGLRDRADQPQHF. Looking up the rest from reference TRBV7-6 and TRBJ1-5 gives the full variable domain: GAGVSQSPRYKVTKRGQDVALRCDPISGHVSLYWYRQALGQGPEFLTYFNYEAQQDKSGLPNDRFSAERPEGSISTLTIQRTEQRDSAMYRCASSLGLRDRADQPQHFGDGTRLSIL.

The rearrangement joins TRBV6-1 to TRBJ1-5, with TRBD1 as a possible D gene (5 bases). The CDR3 length is 17 residues. V lost 3 bases and J lost 8, with 23 bases in between. The germline V gene has CDR1 MNHNS and CDR2 SASEGT. The CDR3 DNA is TGTGCCAGCAGTGATGGCGTGGGGCAGTGGGGTGGTAAGCCCCAGCATTTT. Translated, it gives CASSDGVGQWGGKPQHF.

J is TRBJ2-1 and V is TRBV28, with 8 nucleotides matching TRBD2. The CDR3 contains 14 residues. Germline V lookup: CDR1 MDHEN, CDR2 SYDVKM. V lost 3 bases to trimming and J lost 12 bases; unmatched junction nucleotides: 10. CDR3 nucleotide sequence: TGTGCCAGCAGTTTCCCCGGGGGCGGGAGGATGCAGTTCTTC. The encoded protein is CASSFPGGGRMQFF.

The chain employs TRBV5-8 and TRBJ2-3, with D maybe TRBD2 (5 bases). Trimming removed 2 bases at V and 0 bases at J, with 10 bases between. Per germline, CDR1 SGHTS and CDR2 YDEGEE. The CDR3 length is 15 residues. The CDR3 nucleotides are TGTGCCAGCAGCTTATTGGGCGGGAGCACAGATACGCAGTATTTT. Protein sequence: CASSLLGGSTDTQYF.

This clone came up once. The genes are TRBV27 and TRBJ2-1; D is perhaps TRBD2 (6 bases). Germline V gives CDR1 MNHEY, CDR2 SMNVEV (reference sequence). The CDR3 is made up of 14 amino acids. V lost 6 bases, J lost 3 bases, and 12 bases lay in between. The CDR3 region has the DNA TGTGCCAGCAGCTCCCTTAGCGGCTACAATGAGCAGTTCTTC. The encoded protein is CASSSLSGYNEQFF.

V is TRBV28 and J is TRBJ1-1, with D possibly being TRBD1 (6 bases). Trimming removed 0 bases from V and 0 bases from J, with 14 bases in between. The CDR3 contains 17 residues. Germline V gives CDR1 MDHEN, CDR2 SYDVKM. The CDR3 loop reads CASSLWHLGGLNTEAFF. CDR3 nucleotide sequence: TGTGCCAGCAGTTTATGGCATCTGGGGGGGCTGAACACTGAAGCTTTCTTT.

CDR3 DNA sequence: TGTGCCAGCAGCCAATCTCACAGGGACACCGGGGAGCTGTTTTTT. Translated: CASSQSHRDTGELFF. The chain recombines TRBV3-1 (or the pseudogene TRBV3-2) with TRBJ2-2; D is possibly TRBD1 (6 bases). Trimming stripped 2 bases from V and 3 bases from J, with 10 bases between. There are 15 residues in the CDR3. CDR1 is LGHDT, CDR2 YNNKEL, per germline (reference sequence).

V and J are TRBV7-2 and TRBJ2-3; the D gene is possibly TRBD1 (6 bases). Trimming pared 5 bases from V and 4 bases from J, leaving 13 bases between. The CDR3 length is 14 residues. Per germline, CDR1 SGHTA and CDR2 FQGNSA. This CDR3 is CASSPPPGADTQYF. The CDR3 nucleotides read TGTGCCAGCAGCCCCCCACCAGGGGCAGATACGCAGTATTTT.

The chain couples TRBV7-9 to TRBJ2-2; 7 nucleotides align to TRBD2. This CDR3 comprises 14 residues. The ends lost 5 bases at V and 8 bases at J; junction bases unmatched: 8. The germline V gene has CDR1 SEHNR and CDR2 FQNEAQ (reference sequence). The CDR3 DNA follows: TGTGCCAGCAGCCCTGGGGCGGGAGCAGGGGAGCTGTTTTTT. It encodes CASSPGAGAGELFF.

V usage is TRBV7-2 and J usage is TRBJ2-5, with no clear D. Trimming stripped 6 bases from V and 5 bases from J, with 13 bases between. CDR3 length equals 13 residues. Germline V gene sequence: CDR1 SGHTA, CDR2 FQGNSA. CDR3 region: CASRQQARETQYF. Here the CDR3 DNA reads TGTGCCAGCAGACAACAAGCGAGGGAGACCCAGTACTTC.

The chain uses TRBV6-5 and TRBJ2-1; D may be TRBD2 (6 bases). V lost 10 bases to trimming and J lost 4 bases, with 20 bases between them. CDR1 is MNHEY and CDR2 is SVGAGI in the germline V gene. CDR3 length: 15 residues. The CDR3 loop is CATMGGLSPYNEQFF. Here the CDR3 DNA reads TGTGCCACCATGGGGGGACTTTCCCCGTACAATGAGCAGTTCTTC.